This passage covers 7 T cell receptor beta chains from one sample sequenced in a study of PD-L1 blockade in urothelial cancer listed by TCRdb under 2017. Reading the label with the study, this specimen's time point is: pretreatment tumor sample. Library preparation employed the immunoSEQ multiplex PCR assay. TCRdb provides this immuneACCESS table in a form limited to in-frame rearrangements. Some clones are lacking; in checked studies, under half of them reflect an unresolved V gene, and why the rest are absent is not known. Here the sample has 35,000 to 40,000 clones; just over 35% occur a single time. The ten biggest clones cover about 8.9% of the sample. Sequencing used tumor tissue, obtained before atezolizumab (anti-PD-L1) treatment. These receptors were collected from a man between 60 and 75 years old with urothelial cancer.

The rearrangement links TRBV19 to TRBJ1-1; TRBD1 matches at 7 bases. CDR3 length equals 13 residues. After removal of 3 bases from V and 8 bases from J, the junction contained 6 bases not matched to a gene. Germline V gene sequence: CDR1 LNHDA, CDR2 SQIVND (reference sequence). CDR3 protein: CASSMGQFSEAFF. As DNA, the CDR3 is TGTGCCAGTAGTATGGGACAGTTTTCGGAAGCTTTCTTT.

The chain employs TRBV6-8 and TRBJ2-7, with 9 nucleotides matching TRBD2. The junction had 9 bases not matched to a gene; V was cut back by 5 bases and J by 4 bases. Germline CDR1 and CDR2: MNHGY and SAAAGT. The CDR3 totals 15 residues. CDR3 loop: CASSRTLAGAYEQYF. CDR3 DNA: TGTGCCAGCAGTCGCACTTTAGCGGGAGCGTACGAGCAGTACTTC.

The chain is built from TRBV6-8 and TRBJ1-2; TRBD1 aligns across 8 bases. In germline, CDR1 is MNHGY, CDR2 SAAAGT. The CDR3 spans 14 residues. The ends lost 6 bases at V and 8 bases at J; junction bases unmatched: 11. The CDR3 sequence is CASRVQGSGGGYTF. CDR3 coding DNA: TGTGCCAGCAGGGTACAGGGGTCAGGGGGCGGCTACACCTTC.

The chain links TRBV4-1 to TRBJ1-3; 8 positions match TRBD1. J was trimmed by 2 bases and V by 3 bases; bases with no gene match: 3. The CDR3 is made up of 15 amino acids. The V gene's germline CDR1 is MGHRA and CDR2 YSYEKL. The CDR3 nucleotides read TGCGCCAGCAGCCAGACAGGGGCGGCTGGAAACACCATATATTTT. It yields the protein CASSQTGAAGNTIYF.

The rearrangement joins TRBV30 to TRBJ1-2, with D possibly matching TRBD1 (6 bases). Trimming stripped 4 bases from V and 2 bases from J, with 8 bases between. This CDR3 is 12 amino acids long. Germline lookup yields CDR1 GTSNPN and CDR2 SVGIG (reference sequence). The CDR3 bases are TGTGCCTGGAACAGGGCAAACTATGGCTACACCTTC. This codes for CAWNRANYGYTF. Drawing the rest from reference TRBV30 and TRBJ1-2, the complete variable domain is SQTIHQWPATLVQPVGSPLSLECTVEGTSNPNLYWYRQAAGRGLQLLFYSVGIGQISSEVPQNLSASRPQDRQFILSSKKLLLSDSGFYLCAWNRANYGYTFGSGTRLTVV.

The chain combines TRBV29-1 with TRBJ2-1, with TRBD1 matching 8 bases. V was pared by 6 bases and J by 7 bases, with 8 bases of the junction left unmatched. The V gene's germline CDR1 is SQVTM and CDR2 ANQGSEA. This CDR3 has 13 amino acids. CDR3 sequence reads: CSVAAGGWNEQFF. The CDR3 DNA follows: TGCAGCGTAGCGGCAGGGGGCTGGAATGAGCAGTTCTTC.

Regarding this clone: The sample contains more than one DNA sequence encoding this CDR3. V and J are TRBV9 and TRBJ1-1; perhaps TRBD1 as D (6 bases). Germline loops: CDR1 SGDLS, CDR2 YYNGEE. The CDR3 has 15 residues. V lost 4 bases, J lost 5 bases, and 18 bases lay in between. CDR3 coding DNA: TGTGCCAGCAGCCAGCAAGGGGGGGAAAGGACTGAAGCTTTCTTT. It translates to CASSQQGGERTEAFF.